Listed below are T cell receptor beta chains from one sample, sequenced in a study of shared clonotypes between healthy human individuals. Assay used: immunoSEQ multiplex PCR; TCRdb lists only in-frame clones, some missing. This sample yields around 610,000 clones, of which approximately 96% are seen a single time; approximately 0.12% belongs to the top ten. The sample consisted of naive CD8+ T cells sorted from blood. Source of these receptors: a woman aged 25 to 45 in good health. The CDR3 runs from the conserved cysteine through the conserved F or W. The order of the fields is CDR3 DNA, CDR3 protein, D gene, J gene, V gene, clone size. D genes are given only for firm matches. Size tells how often a clone was seen (once, few, many) or the class of an expanded clone, and some rows leave it out.

CDR3 DNA: TGTGCCAGTAGTATAATAGGGGAAACTGAAGCTTTCTTT; CDR3 protein: CASSIIGETEAFF; D gene: NA; J gene: TRBJ1-1; V gene: TRBV19; clone size: NA
CDR3 DNA: TGTGCCAGCAGCCCCGGGGGCGGGAGCTCCTACGAGCAGTACTTC; CDR3 protein: CASSPGGGSSYEQYF; D gene: NA; J gene: TRBJ2-7; V gene: TRBV11-2; clone size: NA
CDR3 DNA: TGCGCCAGCAGCCAAGCCTCGGAGGGACAGGGGGATCAGCCCCAGCATTTT; CDR3 protein: CASSQASEGQGDQPQHF; D gene: TRBD1; J gene: TRBJ1-5; V gene: TRBV4-1; clone size: NA
CDR3 DNA: TGCAGCGTTGTCTCGGTCGGCGACAATGAGCAGTTCTTC; CDR3 protein: CSVVSVGDNEQFF; D gene: NA; J gene: TRBJ2-1; V gene: TRBV29-1; clone size: NA
CDR3 DNA: TGTGCCAGCAGCGTAGCCGGAGGGGACAGCGGAGGTGTCTATGGCTACACCTTC; CDR3 protein: CASSVAGGDSGGVYGYTF; D gene: TRBD1; J gene: TRBJ1-2; V gene: TRBV9; clone size: NA
CDR3 DNA: TGTGCCAGCAGCCCCCTTGAGAGGGGTTTCTTT; CDR3 protein: CASSPLERGFF; D gene: NA; J gene: TRBJ1-1; V gene: TRBV13; clone size: NA
CDR3 DNA: TGTGCCAGTACGGAGTTGGGGGGGTACGAAAAACTGTTTTTT; CDR3 protein: CASTELGGYEKLFF; D gene: NA; J gene: TRBJ1-4; V gene: TRBV6-5; clone size: NA
CDR3 DNA: TGTGCCAGCAGCTTTGTTCTGGAAAACAATGAGCAGTTCTTC; CDR3 protein: CASSFVLENNEQFF; D gene: NA; J gene: TRBJ2-1; V gene: TRBV5-6; clone size: NA
CDR3 DNA: TGTGCCAGTAGTTCGTGGGGGTTTTTGTCCATCGTTGAAGCTTTCTTT; CDR3 protein: CASSSWGFLSIVEAFF; D gene: NA; J gene: TRBJ1-1; V gene: TRBV19; clone size: NA
CDR3 DNA: TGTGCCTGGAGTGCAGGCAGCGGGGCGGAAAAACTGTTTTTT; CDR3 protein: CAWSAGSGAEKLFF; D gene: NA; J gene: TRBJ1-4; V gene: TRBV30; clone size: NA
CDR3 DNA: TGTGCCAGCAGCGTACTGGTTGGTACAGATACGCAGTATTTT; CDR3 protein: CASSVLVGTDTQYF; D gene: NA; J gene: TRBJ2-3; V gene: TRBV7-9; clone size: NA
CDR3 DNA: TGTGCCAGCAGTATCAGTAGAAATTCACCCCTCCACTTT; CDR3 protein: CASSISRNSPLHF; D gene: NA; J gene: TRBJ1-6; V gene: TRBV27; clone size: NA
CDR3 DNA: TGTGCCAGCAGCCGGGACTCGCACTACAATGAGCAGTTCTTC; CDR3 protein: CASSRDSHYNEQFF; D gene: NA; J gene: TRBJ2-1; V gene: TRBV27; clone size: NA
CDR3 DNA: TGTGCCAGCAGTGAAGCTGCGAGGACAGATACGCAGTATTTT; CDR3 protein: CASSEAARTDTQYF; D gene: NA; J gene: TRBJ2-3; V gene: TRBV2; clone size: NA
CDR3 DNA: TGTGCCATCAGTGGACGGGACATTGACACAGATACGCAGTATTTT; CDR3 protein: CAISGRDIDTDTQYF; D gene: NA; J gene: TRBJ2-3; V gene: TRBV10-3; clone size: NA
CDR3 DNA: TGTGCCAGCAGTTATGGGGACCTCGGCGGGGAGCAGTTCTTC; CDR3 protein: CASSYGDLGGEQFF; D gene: NA; J gene: TRBJ2-1; V gene: TRBV27; clone size: NA
CDR3 DNA: TGTGCCAGCAGTTTAAGGCAGGTGAACACTGAAGCTTTCTTT; CDR3 protein: CASSLRQVNTEAFF; D gene: NA; J gene: TRBJ1-1; V gene: TRBV27; clone size: once
CDR3 DNA: TGTGCCAGCTCCTACCAGGGGGAGACCGGGGAGCTGTTTTTT; CDR3 protein: CASSYQGETGELFF; D gene: TRBD1; J gene: TRBJ2-2; V gene: TRBV28; clone size: NA
CDR3 DNA: TGTGCCATCAGTGAGCCCGGGAGGGAGGAGACCCAGTACTTC; CDR3 protein: CAISEPGREETQYF; D gene: TRBD2; J gene: TRBJ2-5; V gene: TRBV10-3; clone size: NA
CDR3 DNA: TGTGCCAGCAGCTTAGGGGCCGCAGCTTTTGCTGAAGCTTTCTTT; CDR3 protein: CASSLGAAAFAEAFF; D gene: NA; J gene: TRBJ1-1; V gene: TRBV7-6; clone size: NA
CDR3 DNA: TGTGCCAGCAGCTTACTTACGCCCCAAGAGACCCAGTACTTC; CDR3 protein: CASSLLTPQETQYF; D gene: NA; J gene: TRBJ2-5; V gene: TRBV11-2; clone size: NA
CDR3 DNA: TGTGCCAGAACCCCTGGCCCCTCCGGACAGGGGGGCACTGAAGCTTTCTTT; CDR3 protein: CARTPGPSGQGGTEAFF; D gene: TRBD1; J gene: TRBJ1-1; V gene: TRBV5-3; clone size: few
CDR3 DNA: TGTGCCAGCAGTTTCAGCCAACTCACTCTGGTGAATGAGCAGTTCTTC; CDR3 protein: CASSFSQLTLVNEQFF; D gene: NA; J gene: TRBJ2-1; V gene: TRBV28; clone size: NA
CDR3 DNA: TGTGCCAGCAGCGAAACTAGCGGGACGGCTACCCCCTACAATGAGCAGTTCTTC; CDR3 protein: CASSETSGTATPYNEQFF; D gene: TRBD2; J gene: TRBJ2-1; V gene: TRBV6-4; clone size: NA
CDR3 DNA: TGTGCCAGCAGCTCCCCGGGACAGGGGGGAGAAAAACTGTTTTTT; CDR3 protein: CASSSPGQGGEKLFF; D gene: TRBD1; J gene: TRBJ1-4; V gene: TRBV5-4; clone size: NA
CDR3 DNA: TGTGCCACCAGCGGTGGGAGCTTTCCCCAGCCCCAGCATTTT; CDR3 protein: CATSGGSFPQPQHF; D gene: NA; J gene: TRBJ1-5; V gene: TRBV15; clone size: NA
CDR3 DNA: TGCGCCAGCAGCCCAGCACAGGGGACCTACGAGCAGTACTTC; CDR3 protein: CASSPAQGTYEQYF; D gene: TRBD1; J gene: TRBJ2-7; V gene: TRBV4-1; clone size: NA
CDR3 DNA: TGTGCCAGTAGTCCGTCCAGGGGACTAGCGGGAGGAAGAGACTACAATGAGCAGTTCTTC; CDR3 protein: CASSPSRGLAGGRDYNEQFF; D gene: TRBD2; J gene: TRBJ2-1; V gene: TRBV19; clone size: NA
CDR3 DNA: TGTGCCAGCAGCTTCGCTAGCGGGAGGGGTGAGCAGTTCTTC; CDR3 protein: CASSFASGRGEQFF; D gene: TRBD2; J gene: TRBJ2-1; V gene: TRBV5-6; clone size: NA
CDR3 DNA: TGTGCCAGCTCCCGTTGGAAAGCGGACCTTAGCTATGGCTACACCTTC; CDR3 protein: CASSRWKADLSYGYTF; D gene: NA; J gene: TRBJ1-2; V gene: TRBV2; clone size: NA
CDR3 DNA: TGCGCCAGCAGCCAAGTAGCGGGAGTGGTTAATGAGCAGTTCTTC; CDR3 protein: CASSQVAGVVNEQFF; D gene: TRBD2; J gene: TRBJ2-1; V gene: TRBV4-1; clone size: NA
CDR3 DNA: TGCGCCAGCAGCGACGGGAGCGGGAGCGGGGAGCTGTTTTTT; CDR3 protein: CASSDGSGSGELFF; D gene: TRBD2; J gene: TRBJ2-2; V gene: TRBV4-1; clone size: NA
CDR3 DNA: TGCGCCAGCAGTGATTTGCTCCAAGAAATGCCGCAGTACTTC; CDR3 protein: CASSDLLQEMPQYF; D gene: NA; J gene: TRBJ2-7; V gene: TRBV10-1; clone size: NA
CDR3 DNA: TGTGCCAGCAGCCGTGGGACCGGCGGCCTCTCCTACGAGCAGTACTTC; CDR3 protein: CASSRGTGGLSYEQYF; D gene: NA; J gene: TRBJ2-7; V gene: TRBV7-9; clone size: NA
CDR3 DNA: TGTGCCAGCAGTTACCCTAGCGGGAGGGCTGAGCAGTTCTTC; CDR3 protein: CASSYPSGRAEQFF; D gene: TRBD2; J gene: TRBJ2-1; V gene: TRBV6-5; clone size: NA
CDR3 DNA: TGTGCCAGCAGCGATGGGGACACTGAAGCTTTCTTT; CDR3 protein: CASSDGDTEAFF; D gene: NA; J gene: TRBJ1-1; V gene: TRBV9; clone size: NA
CDR3 DNA: TGTGCCAGCAGCTTATGGTCAGACAATGAGCAGTTCTTC; CDR3 protein: CASSLWSDNEQFF; D gene: NA; J gene: TRBJ2-1; V gene: TRBV7-9; clone size: NA
CDR3 DNA: TGTGCCAGCAGCTTACTTCCCAGGTTGAACACTGAAGCTTTCTTT; CDR3 protein: CASSLLPRLNTEAFF; D gene: NA; J gene: TRBJ1-1; V gene: TRBV11-2; clone size: NA
CDR3 DNA: TGTGCCAGCAGGGAAACTAGCGGTGAAGAGACCCAGTACTTC; CDR3 protein: CASRETSGEETQYF; D gene: TRBD2; J gene: TRBJ2-5; V gene: TRBV11-2; clone size: once
CDR3 DNA: TGTGCCAGCAGTCCCCTAGCGGCTCTGGGCAATGAGCAGTTCTTC; CDR3 protein: CASSPLAALGNEQFF; D gene: TRBD2; J gene: TRBJ2-1; V gene: TRBV27; clone size: NA
CDR3 DNA: TGTGCCAGCAGCTTAGCGGGCGGGACAAGCTCCTACGAGCAGTACTTC; CDR3 protein: CASSLAGGTSSYEQYF; D gene: NA; J gene: TRBJ2-7; V gene: TRBV7-9; clone size: NA
CDR3 DNA: TGCGCCAGCAGCCAAAAAGGGGGGCGGGGTAGCATGAACACTGAAGCTTTCTTT; CDR3 protein: CASSQKGGRGSMNTEAFF; D gene: NA; J gene: TRBJ1-1; V gene: TRBV4-1; clone size: NA
CDR3 DNA: TGTGCCAGCAGTTTACGAGGGGACGAGCAGTTCTTC; CDR3 protein: CASSLRGDEQFF; D gene: NA; J gene: TRBJ2-1; V gene: TRBV27; clone size: NA
CDR3 DNA: TGTGCCAGCACACTAGGGCACACCGGGGAGCTGTTTTTT; CDR3 protein: CASTLGHTGELFF; D gene: NA; J gene: TRBJ2-2; V gene: TRBV5-8; clone size: NA
CDR3 DNA: TGTGCCAGTAGTATCGACGGGACTAGCGGGAGTTACGAGCAGTACTTC; CDR3 protein: CASSIDGTSGSYEQYF; D gene: TRBD2; J gene: TRBJ2-7; V gene: TRBV19; clone size: NA
CDR3 DNA: TGTGCCAGCAGCCCCCACCTTGGGCGGGAGGAGTACTTC; CDR3 protein: CASSPHLGREEYF; D gene: TRBD2; J gene: TRBJ2-4; V gene: TRBV11-2; clone size: NA
CDR3 DNA: TGTGCCAGTAGTGGCCAGACTAGCGGGAGCTACGAGCAGTACTTC; CDR3 protein: CASSGQTSGSYEQYF; D gene: TRBD2; J gene: TRBJ2-7; V gene: TRBV19; clone size: NA
CDR3 DNA: TGTGCCAGCAGTGAAAGTTGGGGTAGCAATCAGCCCCAGCATTTT; CDR3 protein: CASSESWGSNQPQHF; D gene: NA; J gene: TRBJ1-5; V gene: TRBV6-1; clone size: once
CDR3 DNA: TGTGCCTGGAGTGTAATGGCAAATGTCGCCGAAGCTTTCTTT; CDR3 protein: CAWSVMANVAEAFF; D gene: NA; J gene: TRBJ1-1; V gene: TRBV30; clone size: NA
CDR3 DNA: TGTGCCAGCAGCTTCCCCGGGGGCGGCGAGCAGTACTTC; CDR3 protein: CASSFPGGGEQYF; D gene: NA; J gene: TRBJ2-7; V gene: TRBV11-2; clone size: NA
CDR3 DNA: TGTGCCAGCAGGGGACAGGGGGACCCCGGGGAGCTGTTTTTT; CDR3 protein: CASRGQGDPGELFF; D gene: TRBD1; J gene: TRBJ2-2; V gene: TRBV11-2; clone size: NA
CDR3 DNA: TGTGCCAGCAGTTCAGTAGAGGGCTACAATGAGCAGTTCTTC; CDR3 protein: CASSSVEGYNEQFF; D gene: NA; J gene: TRBJ2-1; V gene: TRBV11-1; clone size: NA
CDR3 DNA: TGTGCCAGCAGCCCAGGGACAGGGTATAATTCACCCCTCCACTTT; CDR3 protein: CASSPGTGYNSPLHF; D gene: TRBD1; J gene: TRBJ1-6; V gene: TRBV14; clone size: NA